The rows below give T cell receptor beta chains drawn from one sample of a study of molecular identifiers for immune sequencing clone quantification. Via MiXCR, TCRdb re-called the PCR reads, giving one row per CDR3 protein. The sample has under 650,000 distinct CDR3 sequences; about 20% are singletons. Source material: naive CD8+ T cells from blood, with Jurkat cell RNA spiked in. These receptors all stem from a human donor in good health. Some libraries in this study had Jurkat cell RNA spiked in. Each CDR3 is given with its conserved first and last residue. The D gene is left open where the match is weak. Clone size is given for some rows only: seen once, a few or many times, or a class if the clone is expanded.

d_gene: NA; v_gene: TRBV28; abundance: many; len: 19; j_gene: TRBJ2-2; CDR3aa: CASTIRWRGTTSNTGELFF; CDR3nt: TGTGCCAGCACCATACGTTGGAGGGGCACTACCTCGAACACCGGGGAGCTGTTTTTT
d_gene: TRBD1; v_gene: TRBV7-6; abundance: many; len: 14; j_gene: TRBJ2-3; CDR3aa: CASSDGTDTDTQYF; CDR3nt: TGTGCCAGCAGCGACGGGACAGACACAGATACGCAGTATTTT
d_gene: NA; v_gene: TRBV7-9; abundance: few; len: 18; j_gene: TRBJ2-2; CDR3aa: CASSSTRTRFGSTGELFF; CDR3nt: TGTGCCAGCAGCTCCACAAGGACCCGCTTTGGGTCTACCGGGGAGCTGTTTTTT
d_gene: NA; v_gene: TRBV7-9; abundance: many; len: 14; j_gene: TRBJ2-7; CDR3aa: CASSLSSGPNEQYF; CDR3nt: TGTGCCAGCAGCTTGAGTTCAGGGCCTAACGAGCAGTACTTC
d_gene: NA; v_gene: TRBV20-1; abundance: many; len: 14; j_gene: TRBJ1-1; CDR3aa: CSARYSTGGAEAFF; CDR3nt: TGCAGTGCTAGATACTCTACCGGGGGGGCTGAGGCTTTCTTT
d_gene: TRBD1; v_gene: TRBV30; abundance: many; len: 14; j_gene: TRBJ1-5; CDR3aa: CAWTRTGHNQPQHF; CDR3nt: TGTGCCTGGACCCGGACAGGTCACAATCAGCCCCAGCATTTT
d_gene: TRBD2; v_gene: TRBV6-2/TRBV6-3; abundance: NA; len: 14; j_gene: TRBJ2-7; CDR3aa: CASSPPGLDLEQYF; CDR3nt: TGTGCCAGCAGTCCACCGGGACTAGACCTCGAGCAGTACTTC
d_gene: NA; v_gene: TRBV7-3; abundance: many; len: 12; j_gene: TRBJ2-1; CDR3aa: CASSNWGNEQFF; CDR3nt: TGTGCCAGCAGCAACTGGGGCAATGAGCAGTTCTTC
d_gene: NA; v_gene: TRBV25-1; abundance: many; len: 16; j_gene: TRBJ1-4; CDR3aa: CASSARGPGTNEKLFF; CDR3nt: TGTGCCAGCAGTGCTCGTGGGCCCGGAACTAATGAAAAACTGTTTTTT
d_gene: TRBD2; v_gene: TRBV2; abundance: many; len: 17; j_gene: TRBJ2-7; CDR3aa: CASRPGTSGGTNYEQYF; CDR3nt: TGTGCCAGCAGACCCGGGACTAGCGGGGGTACCAACTACGAGCAGTACTTC
d_gene: NA; v_gene: TRBV12-3/TRBV12-4; abundance: NA; len: 14; j_gene: TRBJ1-4; CDR3aa: CASTSMGLQGELFF; CDR3nt: TGTGCCAGCACTTCAATGGGGCTACAGGGTGAACTGTTTTTT
d_gene: NA; v_gene: TRBV2; abundance: NA; len: 15; j_gene: TRBJ2-3; CDR3aa: CASRASLSALQTQYF; CDR3nt: TGTGCCAGCAGGGCAAGCCTCTCAGCCCTCCAGACGCAGTATTTT
d_gene: NA; v_gene: TRBV27; abundance: few; len: 16; j_gene: TRBJ2-3; CDR3aa: CASSPVGVSGTDTQYF; CDR3nt: TGTGCCAGCAGTCCAGTGGGGGTTTCGGGCACAGATACGCAGTATTTT
d_gene: NA; v_gene: TRBV12-3/TRBV12-4; abundance: many; len: 15; j_gene: TRBJ2-3; CDR3aa: CASSLVAPGVDTQYF; CDR3nt: TGTGCCAGCAGTTTAGTAGCGCCGGGGGTAGATACGCAGTATTTT
d_gene: NA; v_gene: TRBV27; abundance: NA; len: 16; j_gene: TRBJ2-1; CDR3aa: CASSLSAGQSYNEQFF; CDR3nt: TGTGCCAGCAGTTTATCGGCGGGGCAGTCCTACAATGAGCAGTTCTTC
d_gene: NA; v_gene: TRBV5-4; abundance: many; len: 15; j_gene: TRBJ2-3; CDR3aa: CASSLLGADTDTQYF; CDR3nt: TGTGCCAGCAGCCTTCTGGGGGCAGACACAGATACGCAGTATTTT